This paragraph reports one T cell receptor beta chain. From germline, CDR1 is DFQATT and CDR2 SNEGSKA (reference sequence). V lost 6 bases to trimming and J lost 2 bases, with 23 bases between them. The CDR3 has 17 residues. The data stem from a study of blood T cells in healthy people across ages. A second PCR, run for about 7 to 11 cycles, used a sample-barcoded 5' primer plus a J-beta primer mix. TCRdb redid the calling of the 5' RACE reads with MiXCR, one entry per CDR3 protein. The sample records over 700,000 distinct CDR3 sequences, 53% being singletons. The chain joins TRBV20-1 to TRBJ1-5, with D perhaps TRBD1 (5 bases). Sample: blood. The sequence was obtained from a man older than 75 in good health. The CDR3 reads CSAERAGFRIGNQPQHF. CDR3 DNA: TGCAGTGCCGAGAGGGCAGGGTTCAGGATTGGCAATCAGCCCCAGCATTTT.